This T cell receptor beta chain was retrieved from a study of blood T cells in healthy people across ages. Trimming took 5 bases from V and 7 from J; bases not matched to a gene: 9. Germline CDR1 is SGHTA and CDR2 is FQGNSA. The CDR3 consists of 16 residues. This clonotype was seen a few times. Its antigen remains unknown. Sample-barcoded 5' priming and a J-beta primer mix drove a second PCR of roughly 6 to 12 cycles. Each sample yielded at least 2.5 million CDR3-containing paired-end reads. TCRdb itself ran the 5' RACE reads through MiXCR, one entry per CDR3 protein. The sample records about 730,000 distinct CDR3 sequences, 40% to 45% being singletons. Study-wide results and limits: Any changes in expanded clonotypes were possibly confounded, as donor CMV status remained unknown. A conclusive naive versus antigen-experienced comparison was prevented by the unsorted PBMCs.

This clonotype was obtained from a woman aged 60 to 75 in good health. Material for sequencing was blood. The V call is TRBV7-2, the J call TRBJ1-6; 9 bases align to TRBD1. The CDR3 DNA is TGTGCCAGCAGCCTCATAGGGACAGGGCGGAATTCACCCCTCCACTTT. It encodes CASSLIGTGRNSPLHF.